This T cell receptor beta chain originates from a study of cytomegalovirus exposure and HLA in healthy donors. A note on this clone: In the same sample, other DNA sequences code for this CDR3.

V lost 3 bases and J 3 bases, leaving 8 bases between the germline ends. CDR3 length equals 14 residues. The V gene's germline CDR1 is MDHEN and CDR2 SYDVKM. Sequencing was performed with immunoSEQ multiplex PCR; in TCRdb, only in-frame clones are kept and a portion is missing. Here the sample spans 330,000 or so clones, 86% being singletons. Sequenced material: PBMCs. The V call is TRBV28, the J call TRBJ2-2, with a possible D match to TRBD2 (6 bases). This sequence originates from a woman between 18 and 29 years old in good health and CMV-seronegative. In DNA, the CDR3 is TGTGCCAGCAGTTTCGGGGGTGACACCGGGGAGCTGTTTTTT. Residues: CASSFGGDTGELFF.